One sample yielded the 27 T cell receptor beta chains listed below, sequenced in a study of cytomegalovirus exposure and HLA in healthy donors. Vbeta (60) and Jbeta (13) primers were used in the PCR. Method: immunoSEQ multiplex PCR; TCRdb's copy keeps in-frame clones and lacks some. The top ten clones hold 0.8% to 1% of a sample with approximately 150,000 clones, approximately 90% of them seen once. Sequenced material: PBMCs. The receptor set was obtained from a woman under 40 in good health and CMV-seronegative.

The chain joins TRBV19 to TRBJ2-5; D is possibly TRBD1 (6 bases). The CDR3 is made up of 13 amino acids. The V gene's germline CDR1 is LNHDA and CDR2 SQIVND (reference sequence). Trimming cost V 6 bases and J 4 bases, with 12 bases left between them. This chain's CDR3 is CASRRGRGETQYF. CDR3 bases: TGTGCCAGTAGAAGGGGCAGGGGAGAGACCCAGTACTTC.

The J gene is TRBJ2-5, the V gene TRBV6-5; unclear D gene. The V gene's germline CDR1 is MNHEY and CDR2 SVGAGI. The CDR3 runs 12 residues. The germline V and J ends were trimmed by 5 bases and 2 bases, with 6 bases remaining between them. The CDR3 region has the DNA TGTGCCAGCAGTACTCTTCAAGAGACCCAGTACTTC. This gives the protein CASSTLQETQYF.

This rearrangement joins TRBV6-6 to TRBJ1-1; D gene ambiguous. With 0 bases removed from V and 10 bases from J, the gap between germline ends came to 9 bases. The CDR3 is made up of 12 amino acids. The germline CDR1 and CDR2 sequences are MNHNY and SVGAGI (reference sequence). The CDR3 DNA is TGTGCCAGCAGTTACTCGAGCGGAGGAGCTTTCTTT. Translating gives CASSYSSGGAFF.

This chain uses TRBV28 with TRBJ1-1, with D maybe TRBD1 (6 bases). Germline CDR1 MDHEN, CDR2 SYDVKM. Trimming removed 3 bases at V and 5 bases at J, with 13 bases between. The CDR3 contains 14 residues. This CDR3 reads CASSFLGAGTEAFF. For the CDR3, the DNA is TGTGCCAGCAGTTTCCTGGGGGCAGGGACTGAAGCTTTCTTT.

V gene TRBV6-1 combines with J gene TRBJ2-1; D not resolved. There are 12 residues in the CDR3. Germline V gene sequence: CDR1 MNHNS, CDR2 SASEGT. V lost 6 bases and J 7 bases, leaving 10 bases between the germline ends. The CDR3 DNA reads as TGTGCCAGCAGCGGTTTGATAAATGAGCAGTTCTTC. It encodes CASSGLINEQFF.

The chain links TRBV29-1 to TRBJ1-2; 7 bases match TRBD1. The germline CDR1 and CDR2 sequences are SQVTM and ANQGSEA. The CDR3 consists of 12 residues. The junction had 4 bases not matched to a gene; V was cut back by 4 bases and J by 5 bases. The CDR3 DNA reads as TGCAGCGTTGGACAGGGCTCATATGGCTACACCTTC. It specifies CSVGQGSYGYTF.

The rearrangement joins TRBV6-4 to TRBJ2-7; 7 bases align to TRBD1. J gave up 0 bases and V 11 bases, and 10 bases lay outside the gene matches. The CDR3 contains 14 residues. Germline CDR1 reads MRHNA; CDR2 reads SNTAGT. CDR3: CAGLPGQSSYEQYF. DNA of the CDR3: TGTGCCGGCCTTCCGGGACAGAGCTCCTACGAGCAGTACTTC.

The V and J genes are TRBV18 and TRBJ1-2; TRBD1 agrees at 11 bases. The CDR3 totals 15 residues. The germline gives CDR1 KGHSH, CDR2 LQKENI. The junction had 6 bases not matched to a gene; V was cut back by 3 bases and J by 6 bases. Here the CDR3 DNA reads TGTGCCAGCTCACCGACCGGGACAGGGGGAAATGGCTACACCTTC. Protein product: CASSPTGTGGNGYTF.

The chain has TRBV2 and TRBJ2-7, with a tentative D call TRBD2 (7 bases). Germline V gene lookup returns CDR1 SNHLY and CDR2 FYNNEI. V lost 8 bases to trimming and J lost 6 bases, with 17 bases between them. This CDR3 has 13 amino acids. For the CDR3, the DNA is TGTGCCAGCTTTCGGGGGGCAGGGGCCGAGCAGTACTTC. Protein sequence: CASFRGAGAEQYF.

This chain uses TRBV11-2 with TRBJ2-7; weak D call: TRBD1 (6 bases). Germline V lookup: CDR1 SGHAT, CDR2 FQNNGV. Trimming cost V 0 bases and J 3 bases, with 18 bases left between them. The CDR3 is made up of 17 amino acids. The CDR3 protein is CASSLDGLGQGIYEQYF. CDR3 nucleotide sequence: TGTGCCAGCAGCTTAGATGGTCTGGGGCAGGGGATCTACGAGCAGTACTTC.

The V call is TRBV5-1, the J call TRBJ2-7; the match to TRBD1 covers 8 bases. The ends lost 3 bases at V and 1 base at J; junction bases unmatched: 3. The CDR3 contains 14 residues. CDR1 and CDR2 (germline): SGHRS, YFSETQ. Here the CDR3 DNA reads TGCGCCAGCAGCTACAGGGGGAGGTCCTACGAGCAGTACTTC. Translated, it gives CASSYRGRSYEQYF.

The chain joins TRBV18 to TRBJ1-6; 9 bases are a match to TRBD1. This CDR3 spans 15 amino acids. After removal of 3 bases from V and 8 bases from J, the junction contained 5 bases not matched to a gene. Germline V gives CDR1 KGHSH, CDR2 LQKENI. CDR3 sequence: CASSPGQGKYSPLHF. The CDR3 nucleotides are TGTGCCAGCTCACCCGGACAGGGGAAGTATTCACCCCTCCACTTT.

The CDR3 reads CASRVGGNTDTQYF. The CDR3 DNA is TGTGCCAGCAGGGTGGGAGGAAACACAGATACGCAGTATTTT. The V and J genes are TRBV27 and TRBJ2-3, with D tentatively TRBD2 (6 bases). The CDR3 is 14 residues long. CDR1 is MNHEY and CDR2 is SMNVEV in the germline V gene (reference sequence). The V gene lost 6 bases and the J gene lost 2 bases, with 12 bases spanning the gap.

Only a few counts were recorded for this clone. The rearrangement links TRBV7-9 to TRBJ1-1, with TRBD1 identical over 8 bases. The V segment lost 4 bases and the J segment 2 bases; nucleotides outside the gene matches: 3. The CDR3 totals 14 residues. Germline V gene data show CDR1 as SEHNR and CDR2 as FQNEAQ (reference sequence). CDR3 region: CASSSTGANTEAFF. The CDR3 coding sequence is TGTGCCAGCAGCTCGACAGGGGCCAACACTGAAGCTTTCTTT.

The chain has TRBV6-5 and TRBJ1-5; tentative D call: TRBD1 (6 bases). The CDR3 contains 13 residues. Germline lookup yields CDR1 MNHEY and CDR2 SVGAGI. V gave up 6 bases and J gave up 6 bases, with 12 bases separating them. The CDR3: CASRAGVGQPQHF. The DNA of the CDR3 is TGTGCCAGCAGGGCAGGGGTCGGTCAGCCCCAGCATTTT.

This chain uses TRBV7-3 with TRBJ2-7; 8 positions agree with TRBD1. The V and J ends lost 2 bases and 3 bases, in that order; junction bases with no gene match: 6. CDR1 is SGHTA and CDR2 is FQGTGA in the germline V gene. CDR3 length: 15 residues. CDR3 in amino acids: CASSLELGTGYEQYF. The CDR3 coding sequence is TGTGCCAGCAGCTTAGAGTTAGGGACAGGCTACGAGCAGTACTTC.

The sample holds a few counts of this clone. The chain employs TRBV5-6 and TRBJ2-1; perhaps TRBD1 as D (6 bases). The CDR3 covers 15 residues. The V gene's germline CDR1 is SGHDT and CDR2 YYEEEE. The germline V and J ends were trimmed by 3 bases and 0 bases, with 10 bases remaining between them. CDR3 region: CASSSGHFSYNEQFF. In DNA, the CDR3 is TGTGCCAGCAGCTCGGGACACTTCTCCTACAATGAGCAGTTCTTC.

The chain joins TRBV28 to TRBJ2-2; 9 bases align to TRBD2. Unmatched junction bases numbered 4, after V lost 2 bases and J lost 3 bases. The CDR3 is 16 residues long. In germline, CDR1 is MDHEN, CDR2 SYDVKM. The CDR3 DNA reads as TGTGCCAGCAGTTTACTGACTAGCGGAGACACCGGGGAGCTGTTTTTT. Encoded protein: CASSLLTSGDTGELFF.

This chain connects TRBV6-5 to TRBJ1-2; a possible D gene is TRBD1 (6 bases). Trimming took 4 bases from V and 4 from J, leaving 16 bases between them. CDR3 length equals 15 residues. The V gene's germline CDR1 is MNHEY and CDR2 SVGAGI. The CDR3 nucleotides read TGTGCCAGCAGTTTTACAGGGAGAAGAGGCTATGGCTACACCTTC. This sequence encodes CASSFTGRRGYGYTF.

This chain links TRBV27 with TRBJ2-5, with TRBD1 matching over 7 bases. Germline loops: CDR1 MNHEY, CDR2 SMNVEV (reference sequence). After removal of 6 bases from V and 2 bases from J, the junction contained 3 bases not matched to a gene. CDR3 length: 13 amino acids. CDR3 amino acids: CASSGQVQETQYF. DNA of the CDR3: TGTGCCAGCAGCGGACAGGTTCAAGAGACCCAGTACTTC.

The genes are TRBV6-1 and TRBJ1-1; TRBD1 matches 7 bases. This CDR3 spans 14 amino acids. After removal of 2 bases from V and 8 bases from J, the junction contained 8 bases not matched to a gene. Germline V gene sequence: CDR1 MNHNS, CDR2 SASEGT. This CDR3 reads CASSESWTGGEAFF. DNA of the CDR3: TGTGCCAGCAGTGAATCTTGGACAGGAGGGGAAGCTTTCTTT.

V usage is TRBV4-1 and J usage is TRBJ1-3; 7 positions agree with TRBD1. CDR1 is MGHRA, CDR2 YSYEKL, per germline. The CDR3 contains 15 residues. Trimming removed 4 bases from V and 2 bases from J; junction bases left unmatched: 5. The CDR3 DNA is TGCGCCAGCAGCCTATCAGACAGGGCTGGAAACACCATATATTTT. Its translation is CASSLSDRAGNTIYF.

The chain has TRBV20-1 and TRBJ2-7; 11 positions agree with TRBD1. V was clipped by 6 bases and J by 8 bases; unmatched bases: 0. Germline CDR1 DFQATT, CDR2 SNEGSKA (reference sequence). The length of the CDR3 is 10 residues. The CDR3 coding sequence is TGCAGTGCGGACAGGGGGCAGCAGTACTTC. It specifies CSADRGQQYF.

The chain carries TRBV10-2 and TRBJ2-1, with a possible D match to TRBD1 (6 bases). CDR1 and CDR2 from the germline V gene are WSHSY and SAAADI. V dropped 7 bases and J dropped 1 base, with 14 bases sitting between them. This CDR3 is 15 amino acids long. The CDR3: CASITGLGSYNEQFF. CDR3 in DNA: TGCGCCAGCATTACAGGGTTGGGTTCCTACAATGAGCAGTTCTTC.

The rearrangement uses TRBV7-2 and TRBJ1-1; TRBD1 aligns across 10 bases. This CDR3 spans 13 amino acids. CDR1 is SGHTA and CDR2 is FQGNSA in the germline V gene. With 7 bases clipped from V and 10 bases from J, the junction kept 9 bases outside the gene matches. CDR3 region: CASTTARDRGAFF. The CDR3 DNA sequence: TGTGCCAGCACTACCGCCCGGGACAGGGGAGCTTTCTTT. The whole variable domain, remainder taken from reference TRBV7-2 and TRBJ1-1, is GAGVSQSPSNKVTEKGKDVELRCDPISGHTALYWYRQSLGQGLEFLIYFQGNSAPDKSGLPSDRFSAERTGGSVSTLTIQRTQQEDSAVYLCASTTARDRGAFFGQGTRLTVV.

This rearrangement joins TRBV13 to TRBJ2-3, with D possibly TRBD2 on 7 matching bases. Trimming removed 5 bases at V and 6 bases at J, with 21 bases between. CDR1 and CDR2 (germline): PRHDT, FYEKMQ (reference sequence). CDR3 length equals 16 residues. The CDR3 region is CASSPPSAGGPDTQYF. Written as DNA, the CDR3 is TGTGCCAGCAGCCCACCATCAGCCGGGGGGCCCGATACGCAGTATTTT.

The V gene is TRBV20-1, the J gene TRBJ2-5, with D perhaps matching TRBD2 (5 bases). Per germline, CDR1 DFQATT and CDR2 SNEGSKA (reference sequence). The CDR3 consists of 11 residues. Trimming cost V 5 bases and J 3 bases, with 7 bases left between them. The DNA for the CDR3 is TGCAGTGCTGCTAGCAAAGAGACCCAGTACTTC. This codes for CSAASKETQYF.